This T cell receptor beta chain was obtained from a study of blood T cell repertoires in COVID-19. The overall study: Sites across the United States, Italy and Spain contributed samples from acute and convalescent COVID-19. Sources were T cells, B-cell-depleted T cells, or PBMCs; the material itself was cDNA or gDNA.

In its sample, this clone was seen a few times. Authors' analysis steps: Reference gene primer amplification yielded estimated nucleated cell counts. Sequencing was performed with immunoSEQ multiplex PCR; in TCRdb, only in-frame clones are kept and a portion is missing. The DNA was the basis for D and trimming; V, J and clone size are from that table. This table has about 360,000 clones, around 87% appearing once. Sequencing was done on a sample of peripheral blood. This sequence was found in a human donor in a cohort sampled during active COVID-19.

DNA of the CDR3: TGTGCCAGCAGCCGAGGGGCGGGAGTAGAGACCGGGGAGCTGTTTTTT. This gives the protein CASSRGAGVETGELFF. This chain uses TRBV7-8 with TRBJ2-2, with 7 bases aligning to TRBD2. The CDR3 is 16 residues long. The V gene's germline CDR1 is SGHVS and CDR2 FQNEAQ. With 5 bases clipped from V and 5 bases from J, the junction kept 11 bases outside the gene matches.